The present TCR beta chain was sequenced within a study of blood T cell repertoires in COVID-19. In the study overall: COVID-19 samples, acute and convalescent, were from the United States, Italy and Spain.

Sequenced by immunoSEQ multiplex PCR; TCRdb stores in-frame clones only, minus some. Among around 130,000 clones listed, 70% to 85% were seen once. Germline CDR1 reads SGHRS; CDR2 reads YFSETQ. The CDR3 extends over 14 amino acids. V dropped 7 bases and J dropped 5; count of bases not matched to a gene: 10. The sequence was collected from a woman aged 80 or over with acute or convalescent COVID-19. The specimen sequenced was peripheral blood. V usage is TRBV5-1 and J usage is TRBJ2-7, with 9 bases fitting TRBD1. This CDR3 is CASFPGTGSNEQYF. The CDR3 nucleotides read TGCGCCAGCTTTCCCGGGACAGGGTCGAACGAGCAGTACTTC.